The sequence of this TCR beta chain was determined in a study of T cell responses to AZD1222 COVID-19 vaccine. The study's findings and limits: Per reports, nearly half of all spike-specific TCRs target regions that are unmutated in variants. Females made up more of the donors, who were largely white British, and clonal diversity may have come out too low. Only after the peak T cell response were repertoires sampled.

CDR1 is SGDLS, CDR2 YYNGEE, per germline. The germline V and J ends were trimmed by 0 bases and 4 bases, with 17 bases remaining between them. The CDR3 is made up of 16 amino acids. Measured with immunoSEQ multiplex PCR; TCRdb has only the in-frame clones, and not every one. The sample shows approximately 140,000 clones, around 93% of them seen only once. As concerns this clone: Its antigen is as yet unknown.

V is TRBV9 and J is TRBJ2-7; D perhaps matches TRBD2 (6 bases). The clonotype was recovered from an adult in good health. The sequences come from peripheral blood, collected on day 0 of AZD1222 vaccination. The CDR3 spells CASSVARLATPYEQYF. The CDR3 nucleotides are TGTGCCAGCAGCGTAGCTAGGCTAGCGACACCATACGAGCAGTACTTC. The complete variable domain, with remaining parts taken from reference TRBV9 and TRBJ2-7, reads DSGVTQTPKHLITATGQRVTLRCSPRSGDLSVYWYQQSLDQGLQFLIQYYNGEERAKGNILERFSAQQFPDLHSELNLSSLELGDSALYFCASSVARLATPYEQYFGPGTRLTVT.